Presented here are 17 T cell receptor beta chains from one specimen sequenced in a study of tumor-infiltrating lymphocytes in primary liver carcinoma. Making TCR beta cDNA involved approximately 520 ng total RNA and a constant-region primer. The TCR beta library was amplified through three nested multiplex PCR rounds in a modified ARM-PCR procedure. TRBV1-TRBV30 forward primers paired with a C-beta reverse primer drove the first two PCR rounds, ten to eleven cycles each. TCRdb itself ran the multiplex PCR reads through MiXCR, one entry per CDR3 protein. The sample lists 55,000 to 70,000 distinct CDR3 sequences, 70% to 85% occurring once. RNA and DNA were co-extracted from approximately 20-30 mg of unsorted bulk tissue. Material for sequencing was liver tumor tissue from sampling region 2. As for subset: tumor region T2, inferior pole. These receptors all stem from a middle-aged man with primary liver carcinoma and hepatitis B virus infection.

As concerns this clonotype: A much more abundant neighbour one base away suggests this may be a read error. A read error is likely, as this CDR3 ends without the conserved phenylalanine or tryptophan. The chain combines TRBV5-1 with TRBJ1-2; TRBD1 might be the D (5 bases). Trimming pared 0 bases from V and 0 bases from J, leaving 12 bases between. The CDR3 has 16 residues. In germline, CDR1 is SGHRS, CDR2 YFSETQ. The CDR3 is CASSLGGTGPNYGYTS. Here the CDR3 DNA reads TGCGCCAGCAGCTTGGGGGGGACCGGTCCTAACTATGGCTACACCTCC.

This chain's CDR3 is CASSILGTVNSPLHF. Here the CDR3 DNA reads TGTGCCAGCAGTATCCTCGGGACAGTGAATTCACCCCTCCACTTT. The chain is built from TRBV28 and TRBJ1-6, with 7 nucleotides matching TRBD1. The trim removed 5 bases at V and 7 bases at J, leaving 8 bases unmatched. This CDR3 region has 15 residues. CDR1 and CDR2 (germline): MDHEN, SYDVKM. Full variable domain (remainder filled in from reference TRBV28 and TRBJ1-6): DVKVTQSSRYLVKRTGEKVFLECVQDMDHENMFWYRQDPGLGLRLIYFSYDVKMKEKGDIPEGYSVSREKKERFSLILESASTNQTSMYLCASSILGTVNSPLHFGNGTRLTVT.

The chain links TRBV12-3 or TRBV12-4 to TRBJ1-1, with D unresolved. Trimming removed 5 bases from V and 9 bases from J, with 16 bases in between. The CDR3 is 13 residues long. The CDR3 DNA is TGTGCCAGCAGTCAGGCCCAGAGGACTCAAGCTTTCTTT. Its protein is CASSQAQRTQAFF.

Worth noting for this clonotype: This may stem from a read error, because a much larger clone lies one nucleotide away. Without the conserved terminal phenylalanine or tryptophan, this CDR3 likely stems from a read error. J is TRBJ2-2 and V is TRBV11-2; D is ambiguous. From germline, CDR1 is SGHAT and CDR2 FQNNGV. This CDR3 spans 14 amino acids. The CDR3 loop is CATSTDSDTGELFL. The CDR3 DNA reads TGTGCCACCAGCACAGACTCGGACACCGGGGAGCTGTTTCTT.

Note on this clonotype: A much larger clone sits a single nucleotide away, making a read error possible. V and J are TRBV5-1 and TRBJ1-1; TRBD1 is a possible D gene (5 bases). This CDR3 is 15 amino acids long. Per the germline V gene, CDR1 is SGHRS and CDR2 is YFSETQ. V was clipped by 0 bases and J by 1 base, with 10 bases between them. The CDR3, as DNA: TGCGCCAGCAGCTTGGGAGAGGGACGGAACACTGAAGCTTTCTTT. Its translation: CASSLGEGRNTEAFF.

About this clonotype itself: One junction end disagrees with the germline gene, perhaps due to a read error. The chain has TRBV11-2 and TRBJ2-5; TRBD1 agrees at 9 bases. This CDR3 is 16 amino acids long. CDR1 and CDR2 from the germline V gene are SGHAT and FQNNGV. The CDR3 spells CASSQTPDRGKGTHYF. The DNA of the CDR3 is TGTGCCAGCAGCCAAACTCCTGACAGGGGGAAAGGGACCCACTACTTC.

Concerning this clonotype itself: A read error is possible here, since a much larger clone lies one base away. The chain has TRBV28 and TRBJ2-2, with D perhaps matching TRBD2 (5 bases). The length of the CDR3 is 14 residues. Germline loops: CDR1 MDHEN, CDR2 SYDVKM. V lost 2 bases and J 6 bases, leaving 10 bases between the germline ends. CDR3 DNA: TGTGCCAGCAGTTTAATGTGGCGGGCCGGGGAGCTGTTTTTT. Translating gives CASSLMWRAGELFF.

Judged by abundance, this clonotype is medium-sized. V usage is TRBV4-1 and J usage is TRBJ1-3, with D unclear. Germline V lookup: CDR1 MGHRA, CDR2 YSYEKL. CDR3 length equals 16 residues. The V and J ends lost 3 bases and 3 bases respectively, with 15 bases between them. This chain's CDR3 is CASSQSNGLYGNTIYF. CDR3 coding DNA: TGCGCCAGCAGCCAGAGTAACGGATTGTATGGAAACACCATATATTTT.

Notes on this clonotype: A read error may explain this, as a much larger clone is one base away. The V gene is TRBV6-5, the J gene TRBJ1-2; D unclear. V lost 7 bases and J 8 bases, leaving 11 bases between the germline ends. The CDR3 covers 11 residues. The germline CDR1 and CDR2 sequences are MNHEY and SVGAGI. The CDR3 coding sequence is TGTGCCAGCACCAATGGGAGAGGCTACACCTTC. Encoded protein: CASTNGRGYTF.

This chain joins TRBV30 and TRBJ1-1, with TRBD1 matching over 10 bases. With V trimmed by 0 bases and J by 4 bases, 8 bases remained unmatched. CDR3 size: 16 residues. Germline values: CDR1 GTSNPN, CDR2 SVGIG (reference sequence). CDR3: CAWSVWTGGQVTEAFF. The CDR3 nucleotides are TGTGCCTGGAGTGTTTGGACAGGGGGTCAGGTCACTGAAGCTTTCTTT.

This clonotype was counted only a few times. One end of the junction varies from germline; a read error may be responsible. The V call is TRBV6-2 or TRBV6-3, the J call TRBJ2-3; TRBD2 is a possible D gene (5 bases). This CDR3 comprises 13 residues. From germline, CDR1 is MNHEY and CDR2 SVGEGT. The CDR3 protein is CASSSALVNTQCF. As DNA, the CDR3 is TGTGCCAGCAGTTCGGCACTAGTGAATACGCAGTGTTTT.

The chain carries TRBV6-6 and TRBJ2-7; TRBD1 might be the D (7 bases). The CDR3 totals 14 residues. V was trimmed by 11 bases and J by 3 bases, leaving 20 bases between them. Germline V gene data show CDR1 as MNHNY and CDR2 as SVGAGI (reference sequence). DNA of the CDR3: TGTGCCGTCGGGGGACAGCTGCATTTCTACGAGCAGTACTTC. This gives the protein CAVGGQLHFYEQYF.

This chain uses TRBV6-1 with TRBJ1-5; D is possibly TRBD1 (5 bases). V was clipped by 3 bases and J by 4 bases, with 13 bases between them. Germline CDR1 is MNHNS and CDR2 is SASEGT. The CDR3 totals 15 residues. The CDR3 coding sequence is TGTGCCAGCAGTGATCAGGGACGGGGGAATCAGCCCCAGCATTTT. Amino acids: CASSDQGRGNQPQHF.

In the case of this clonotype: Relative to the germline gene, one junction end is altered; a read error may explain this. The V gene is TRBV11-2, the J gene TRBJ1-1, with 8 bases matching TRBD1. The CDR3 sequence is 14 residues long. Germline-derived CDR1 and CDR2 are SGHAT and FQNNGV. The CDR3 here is CVSRTIGQGGEAFF. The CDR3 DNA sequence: TGTGTCAGCAGGACCATAGGACAGGGCGGTGAAGCTTTCTTT.

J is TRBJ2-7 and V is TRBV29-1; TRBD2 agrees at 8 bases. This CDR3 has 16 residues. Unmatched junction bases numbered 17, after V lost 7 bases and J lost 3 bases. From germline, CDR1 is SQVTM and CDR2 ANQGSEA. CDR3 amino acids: CSARTSWSSRHYEQYF. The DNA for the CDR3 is TGCAGCGCGCGGACTAGCTGGAGCTCAAGACACTACGAGCAGTACTTC.

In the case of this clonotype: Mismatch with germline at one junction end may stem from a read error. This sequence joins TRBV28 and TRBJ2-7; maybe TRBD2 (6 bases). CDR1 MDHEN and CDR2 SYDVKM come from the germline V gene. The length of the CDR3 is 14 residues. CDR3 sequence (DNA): TGTACCAGCGTCCGGACCGGGGGCTCCTACGAGCAGTACTTC. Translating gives CTSVRTGGSYEQYF.

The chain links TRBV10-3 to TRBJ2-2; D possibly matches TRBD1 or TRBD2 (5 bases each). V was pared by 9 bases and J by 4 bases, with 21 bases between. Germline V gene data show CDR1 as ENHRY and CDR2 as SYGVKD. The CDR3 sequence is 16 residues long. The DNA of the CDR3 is TGTGCCATTAGTCCGGGACGTAACTTAGGCACCGGGGAGCTGTTTTTT. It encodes CAISPGRNLGTGELFF.